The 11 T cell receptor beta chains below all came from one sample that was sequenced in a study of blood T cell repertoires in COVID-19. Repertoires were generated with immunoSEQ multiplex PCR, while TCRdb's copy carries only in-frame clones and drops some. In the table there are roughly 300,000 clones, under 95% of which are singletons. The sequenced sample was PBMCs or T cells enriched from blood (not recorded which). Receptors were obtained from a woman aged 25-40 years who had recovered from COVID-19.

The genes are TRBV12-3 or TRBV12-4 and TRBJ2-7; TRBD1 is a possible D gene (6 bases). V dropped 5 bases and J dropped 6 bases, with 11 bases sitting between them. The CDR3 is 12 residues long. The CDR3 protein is CASSLTGTEQYF. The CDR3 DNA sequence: TGTGCCAGCAGTCTAACAGGGACCGAGCAGTACTTC.

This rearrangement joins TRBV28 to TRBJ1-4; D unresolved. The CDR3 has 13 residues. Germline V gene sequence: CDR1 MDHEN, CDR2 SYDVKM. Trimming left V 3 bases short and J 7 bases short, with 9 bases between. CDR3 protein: CASSFGSAEKLFF. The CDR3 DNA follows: TGTGCCAGCAGTTTCGGTTCCGCTGAAAAACTGTTTTTT.

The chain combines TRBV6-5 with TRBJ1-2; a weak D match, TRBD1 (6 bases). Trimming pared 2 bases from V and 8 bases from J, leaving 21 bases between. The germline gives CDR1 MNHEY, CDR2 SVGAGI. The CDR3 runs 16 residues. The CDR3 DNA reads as TGTGCCAGCAGTTACGGTTCGGGACACCGGGCGGAGGGCTACACCTTC. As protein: CASSYGSGHRAEGYTF.

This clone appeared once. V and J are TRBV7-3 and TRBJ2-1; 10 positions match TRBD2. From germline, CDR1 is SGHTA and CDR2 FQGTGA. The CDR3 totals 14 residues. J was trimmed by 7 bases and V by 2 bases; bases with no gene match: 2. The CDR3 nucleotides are TGTGCCAGCAGCTTAGGGACTAGCGTAAATGAGCAGTTCTTC. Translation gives CASSLGTSVNEQFF.

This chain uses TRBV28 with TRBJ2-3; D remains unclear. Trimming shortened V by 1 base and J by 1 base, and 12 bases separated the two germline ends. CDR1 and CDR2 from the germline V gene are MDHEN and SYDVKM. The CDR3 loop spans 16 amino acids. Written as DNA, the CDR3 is TGTGCCAGCAGTTTATTCGCGACTGACGGCACAGATACGCAGTATTTT. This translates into CASSLFATDGTDTQYF.

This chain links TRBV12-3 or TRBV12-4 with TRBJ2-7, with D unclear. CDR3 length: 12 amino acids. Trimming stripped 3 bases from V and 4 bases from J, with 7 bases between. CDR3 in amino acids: CASSLFSYEQYF. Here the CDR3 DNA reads TGTGCCAGCAGTTTGTTCTCTTACGAGCAGTACTTC.

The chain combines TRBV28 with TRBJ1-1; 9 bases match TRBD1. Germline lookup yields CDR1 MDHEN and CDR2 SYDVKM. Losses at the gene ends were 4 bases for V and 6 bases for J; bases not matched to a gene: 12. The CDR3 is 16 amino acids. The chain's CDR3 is CASSSGGQGKKAEAFF. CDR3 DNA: TGTGCCAGCAGTTCCGGGGGACAGGGCAAAAAGGCTGAAGCTTTCTTT.

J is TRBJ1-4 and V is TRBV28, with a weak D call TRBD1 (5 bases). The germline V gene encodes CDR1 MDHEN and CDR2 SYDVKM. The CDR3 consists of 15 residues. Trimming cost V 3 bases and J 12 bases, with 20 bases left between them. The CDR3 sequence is CASSFGASAAGQLFF. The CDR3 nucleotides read TGTGCCAGCAGTTTTGGGGCATCGGCAGCGGGCCAACTGTTTTTT.

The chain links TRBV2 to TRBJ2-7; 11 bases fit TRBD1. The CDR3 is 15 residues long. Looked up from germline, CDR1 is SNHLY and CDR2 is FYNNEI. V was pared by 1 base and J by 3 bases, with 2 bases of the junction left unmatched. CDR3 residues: CASSEGGTGGYEQYF. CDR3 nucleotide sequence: TGTGCCAGCAGTGAAGGGGGGACAGGGGGCTACGAGCAGTACTTC.

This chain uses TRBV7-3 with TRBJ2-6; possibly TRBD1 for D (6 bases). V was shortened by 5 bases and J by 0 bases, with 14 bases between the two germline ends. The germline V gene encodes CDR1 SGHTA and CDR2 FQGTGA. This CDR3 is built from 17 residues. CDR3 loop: CASSRPGHYSGANVLTF. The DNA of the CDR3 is TGTGCCAGCAGCCGTCCGGGACACTACTCTGGGGCCAACGTCCTGACTTTC.

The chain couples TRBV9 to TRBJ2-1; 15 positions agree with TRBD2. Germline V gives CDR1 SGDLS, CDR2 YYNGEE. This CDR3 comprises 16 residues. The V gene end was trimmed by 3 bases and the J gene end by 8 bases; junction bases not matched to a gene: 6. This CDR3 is CASSARGLAGGDEQFF. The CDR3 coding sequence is TGTGCCAGCAGCGCCAGAGGACTAGCGGGGGGGGATGAGCAGTTCTTC. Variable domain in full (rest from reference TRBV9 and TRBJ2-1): DSGVTQTPKHLITATGQRVTLRCSPRSGDLSVYWYQQSLDQGLQFLIQYYNGEERAKGNILERFSAQQFPDLHSELNLSSLELGDSALYFCASSARGLAGGDEQFFGPGTRLTVL.